Presented here are 17 T cell receptor beta chains from one specimen sequenced in a study of beta chain features in type 1 diabetes. Isolated RNA was reverse transcribed in full, so expressed TCRB transcripts were sequenced. The method was immunoSEQ multiplex PCR; TCRdb's version includes in-frame clones alone and lacks a portion of them. The top ten hold roughly 1.3% of the sample, which has approximately 150,000 clones, roughly a tenth seen once. What was sequenced was naive CD4+ T cells from blood. All receptors come from a man aged 18 to 30 in good health.

Worth noting for this clone: Other nucleotide sequences from this sample produce the same CDR3. The V call is TRBV18, the J call TRBJ1-2, with 7 bases lining up with TRBD1. The CDR3 spans 13 residues. The V segment lost 3 bases and the J segment 6 bases; nucleotides outside the gene matches: 4. Germline V gives CDR1 KGHSH, CDR2 LQKENI. The CDR3 here is CASSPGQGDGYTF. The CDR3 coding sequence is TGTGCCAGCTCACCGGGGCAGGGGGATGGCTACACCTTC.

V and J are TRBV5-1 and TRBJ1-3, with D perhaps matching TRBD1 (6 bases). The germline gives CDR1 SGHRS, CDR2 YFSETQ. Trimming stripped 4 bases from V and 4 bases from J, with 12 bases between. The CDR3 is made up of 14 amino acids. CDR3 nucleotides: TGCGCCAGCAGCGTACAGGGTGACGGAAACACCATATATTTT. Its translation: CASSVQGDGNTIYF.

The gene calls are TRBV28 and TRBJ1-5, with 7 nucleotides matching TRBD1. Trimming took 3 bases from V and 7 from J; bases not matched to a gene: 9. The CDR3 has 15 amino acids. Germline loops: CDR1 MDHEN, CDR2 SYDVKM. CDR3 region: CASSFSTGRRQPQHF. CDR3 bases: TGTGCCAGCAGTTTCTCGACAGGGCGAAGACAGCCCCAGCATTTT.

The V and J genes are TRBV7-2 and TRBJ2-3; D unclear. This CDR3 contains 14 residues. V lost 5 bases and J lost 1, with 10 bases in between. Looked up from germline, CDR1 is SGHTA and CDR2 is FQGNSA. The CDR3 spells CASSPSAGTDTQYF. The DNA for the CDR3 is TGTGCCAGCAGCCCTTCTGCGGGCACAGATACGCAGTATTTT.

In this sample, this clone turned up a few times. This rearrangement joins TRBV5-1 to TRBJ2-1; D is perhaps TRBD2 (5 bases). Trimming took off 6 bases at V and 1 base at J, with 14 bases between the two ends. The CDR3 extends over 15 amino acids. Germline loops: CDR1 SGHRS, CDR2 YFSETQ. In DNA, the CDR3 is TGCGCCAGCACCTTAGCCGGCGGGTCCTACAATGAGCAGTTCTTC. Its protein product is CASTLAGGSYNEQFF.

This clone was seen a few times. The V gene is TRBV19, the J gene TRBJ2-2, with TRBD2 matching 8 bases. This CDR3 comprises 19 residues. CDR1 and CDR2 (germline): LNHDA, SQIVND (reference sequence). V shed 7 bases, J shed 0 bases, and the junction held 16 bases outside the gene matches. The CDR3 DNA is TGTGCCAGTACTCACTCGGGGCGGGGGGCTTACGCGAACACCGGGGAGCTGTTTTTT. This gives the protein CASTHSGRGAYANTGELFF.

This chain joins TRBV5-1 and TRBJ1-2, with TRBD1 as a possible D gene (6 bases). The V end was cut by 3 bases, the J end by 6 bases, with 15 bases between. From germline, CDR1 is SGHRS and CDR2 YFSETQ. CDR3 size: 14 residues. Here the CDR3 DNA reads TGCGCCAGCAGCTACCGACAGGAAGGTGATGGCTACACCTTC. Its translation is CASSYRQEGDGYTF.

This clone was counted between two and nine times. The CDR3 DNA reads as TGTGCCAGCAGTTCTCAGGGGGTAGGCTACACCTTC. It yields the protein CASSSQGVGYTF. V is TRBV6-5 and J is TRBJ1-2; 7 bases align to TRBD1. Trimming removed 4 bases from V and 8 bases from J; junction bases left unmatched: 4. CDR3 length: 12 amino acids. Germline CDR1 and CDR2: MNHEY and SVGAGI.

V usage is TRBV18 and J usage is TRBJ2-7; a weak D match, TRBD1 (6 bases). This CDR3 contains 15 residues. Germline values: CDR1 KGHSH, CDR2 LQKENI. The ends were cut back, 2 bases at V and 6 bases at J, with 17 bases in the middle. CDR3 DNA sequence: TGTGCCAGCTCACCAACACAGGGAATTGGGGGCGAGCAGTACTTC. The encoded protein is CASSPTQGIGGEQYF.

This clone showed up just a few times. The CDR3 sequence is CASSPKRDLWNTEAFF. The CDR3 DNA reads TGCGCCAGCAGCCCAAAGAGGGATTTGTGGAACACTGAAGCTTTCTTT. V is TRBV5-1 and J is TRBJ1-1; D unclear. The CDR3 runs to 16 residues. Germline values: CDR1 SGHRS, CDR2 YFSETQ. Trimming took off 4 bases at V and 1 base at J, with 17 bases between the two ends.

In its sample, this clone was seen a few times. The chain links TRBV7-2 to TRBJ2-5; the match to TRBD2 covers 10 bases. Germline lookup yields CDR1 SGHTA and CDR2 FQGNSA. This CDR3 contains 15 residues. Germline trimming cut 4 bases from V and 5 bases from J; bases unmatched to any gene: 7. The CDR3 here is CASSSTSGEGETQYF. The CDR3, as DNA: TGTGCCAGCAGCTCCACTAGCGGGGAGGGGGAGACCCAGTACTTC.

This clone was counted at least ten times. J is TRBJ2-7 and V is TRBV7-8; D remains ambiguous. In germline, CDR1 is SGHVS, CDR2 FQNEAQ. The CDR3 contains 13 residues. V lost 1 base and J 4 bases, leaving 8 bases between the germline ends. The CDR3 here is CASSLVQLYEQYF. CDR3 coding DNA: TGTGCCAGCAGCTTAGTCCAGTTATACGAGCAGTACTTC.

This clone was seen only a few times. The V gene is TRBV14, the J gene TRBJ2-5, with TRBD2 as a possible D gene (5 bases). Germline values: CDR1 SGHDN, CDR2 FVKESK. V lost 1 base and J 11 bases, leaving 14 bases between the germline ends. CDR3 length: 13 residues. The CDR3 protein is CASSQVRGLTQYF. As DNA, the CDR3 is TGTGCCAGCAGCCAAGTTAGAGGACTTACGCAGTACTTC. Supplemented by reference TRBV14 and TRBJ2-5, the full variable domain reads EAGVTQFPSHSVIEKGQTVTLRCDPISGHDNLYWYRRVMGKEIKFLLHFVKESKQDESGMPNNRFLAERTGGTYSTLKVQPAELEDSGVYFCASSQVRGLTQYFGPGTRLLVL.

This clone was seen more than once but under ten times. The genes are TRBV5-4 and TRBJ1-5, with 7 bases identical to TRBD1. The trim removed 4 bases at V and 2 bases at J, leaving 6 bases unmatched. CDR1 is SGHNT and CDR2 is YYREEE in the germline V gene (reference sequence). The CDR3 runs to 15 residues. CDR3 nucleotides: TGTGCCAGCAGCGTTGGACAGGTTGGCAATCAGCCCCAGCATTTT. It is translated as CASSVGQVGNQPQHF.

The gene calls are TRBV5-1 and TRBJ2-3; 10 bases map to TRBD2. Germline V CDR1 and CDR2: SGHRS, YFSETQ. The V segment lost 3 bases and the J segment 2 bases; nucleotides outside the gene matches: 9. The CDR3 covers 17 residues. CDR3 bases: TGCGCCAGCAGCTCTACCATTAGCGGGGGGTTCACAGATACGCAGTATTTT. Translating gives CASSSTISGGFTDTQYF.

This clone was counted a few times. This rearrangement joins TRBV28 to TRBJ2-2; D not certain. Trimming shortened V by 6 bases and J by 6 bases, and 8 bases separated the two germline ends. CDR3 size: 12 residues. The V gene's germline CDR1 is MDHEN and CDR2 SYDVKM. Written as DNA, the CDR3 is TGTGCCAGCAGCCTACCTCCCGGGGAGCTGTTTTTT. Protein product: CASSLPPGELFF. Combining the CDR3 with reference TRBV28 and TRBJ2-2 gives the whole variable domain DVKVTQSSRYLVKRTGEKVFLECVQDMDHENMFWYRQDPGLGLRLIYFSYDVKMKEKGDIPEGYSVSREKKERFSLILESASTNQTSMYLCASSLPPGELFFGEGSRLTVL.

As for this clone: The sample holds other DNA sequences that translate to the same CDR3. The V call is TRBV6-1, the J call TRBJ1-2; D is perhaps TRBD1 (5 bases). V dropped 1 base and J dropped 2 bases, with 5 bases sitting between them. The length of the CDR3 is 13 residues. Germline-derived CDR1 and CDR2 are MNHNS and SASEGT. CDR3 protein: CASSEDRNYGYTF. Here the CDR3 DNA reads TGTGCCAGCAGTGAAGACAGGAACTATGGCTACACCTTC.